This T cell receptor (beta chain) was profiled in a study of CD8 T cells in ankylosing spondylitis. For this clonotype: Its target is not known.

The V segment lost 8 bases and the J segment 5 bases; nucleotides outside the gene matches: 15. The CDR3 length is 17 residues. Per the germline V gene, CDR1 is MNHEY and CDR2 is SVGEGT. Libraries of TCR beta came from quantitative 5'-RACE with molecular barcodes. TCRdb itself ran the 5' RACE reads through MiXCR, one entry per CDR3 protein. Of 650,000 to 800,000 distinct CDR3 sequences in the sample, under 20% were seen once. Study findings and constraints: Certain motif variants had earlier been reported in reactive arthritis synovial fluid and blood. The authors found the disease-linked clones to be CD8+ and relatively rare in peripheral blood. Clones linked to disease were reported to show significant enrichment in matched ankylosing spondylitis synovial fluid. Ankylosing spondylitis blood seemed to carry a telltale TCR beta motif made of roughly eight highly homologous variants.

The sample was blood, either unsorted or a sorted T cell fraction (not recorded which). The genes are TRBV6-2 or TRBV6-3 and TRBJ2-1; TRBD2 matches 10 bases. The receptor was isolated from a male donor with ankylosing spondylitis. For the CDR3, the DNA is TGTGCCAGCGAGGGGGGACTAGCGCGTTATTCGAACAATGAGCAGTTCTTC. Amino acids: CASEGGLARYSNNEQFF.